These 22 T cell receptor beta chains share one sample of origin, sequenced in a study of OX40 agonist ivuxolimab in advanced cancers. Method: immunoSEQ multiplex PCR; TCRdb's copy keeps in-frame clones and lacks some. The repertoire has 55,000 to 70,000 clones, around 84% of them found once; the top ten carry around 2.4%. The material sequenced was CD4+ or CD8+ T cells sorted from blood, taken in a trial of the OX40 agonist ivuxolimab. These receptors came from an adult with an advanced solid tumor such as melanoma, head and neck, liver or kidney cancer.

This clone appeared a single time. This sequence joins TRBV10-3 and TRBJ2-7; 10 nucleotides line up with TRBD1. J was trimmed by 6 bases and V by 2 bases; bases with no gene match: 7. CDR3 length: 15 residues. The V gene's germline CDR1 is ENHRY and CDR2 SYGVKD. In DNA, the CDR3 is TGTGCCATCAGTGAGCAAGACAGGGGGCTTGGCGAGCAGTACTTC. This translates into CAISEQDRGLGEQYF.

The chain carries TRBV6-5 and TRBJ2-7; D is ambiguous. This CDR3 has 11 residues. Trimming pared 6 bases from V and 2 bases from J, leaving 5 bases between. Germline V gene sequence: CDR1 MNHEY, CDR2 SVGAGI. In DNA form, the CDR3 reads TGTGCCAGCAGGGGGACCTACGAGCAGTACTTC. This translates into CASRGTYEQYF.

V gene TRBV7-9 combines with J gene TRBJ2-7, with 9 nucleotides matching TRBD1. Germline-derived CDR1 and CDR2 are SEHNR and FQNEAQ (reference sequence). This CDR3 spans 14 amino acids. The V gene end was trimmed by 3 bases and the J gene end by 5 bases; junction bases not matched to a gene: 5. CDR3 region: CASSFRDRAHEQYF. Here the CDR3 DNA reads TGTGCCAGCAGCTTTAGGGACAGGGCTCACGAGCAGTACTTC.

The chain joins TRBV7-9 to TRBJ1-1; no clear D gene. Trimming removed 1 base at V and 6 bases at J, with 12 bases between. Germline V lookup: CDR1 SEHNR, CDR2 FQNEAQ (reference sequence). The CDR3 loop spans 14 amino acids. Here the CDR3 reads CASSLVGRVPEAFF. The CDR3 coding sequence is TGTGCCAGCAGCTTAGTAGGGCGGGTCCCTGAAGCTTTCTTT.

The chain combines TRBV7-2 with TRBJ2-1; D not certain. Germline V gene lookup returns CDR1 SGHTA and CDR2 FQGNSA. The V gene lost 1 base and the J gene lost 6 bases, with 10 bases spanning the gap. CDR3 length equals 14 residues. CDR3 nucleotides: TGTGCCAGCAGCTTAGAAGTGACTCGCAATGAGCAGTTCTTC. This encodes CASSLEVTRNEQFF.

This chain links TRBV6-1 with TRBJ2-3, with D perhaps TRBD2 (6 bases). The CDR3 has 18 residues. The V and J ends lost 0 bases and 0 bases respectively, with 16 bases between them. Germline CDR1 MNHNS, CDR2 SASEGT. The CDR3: CASSEAGYSGASTDTQYF. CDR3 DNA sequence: TGTGCCAGCAGTGAAGCAGGTTACTCGGGAGCTAGCACAGATACGCAGTATTTT.

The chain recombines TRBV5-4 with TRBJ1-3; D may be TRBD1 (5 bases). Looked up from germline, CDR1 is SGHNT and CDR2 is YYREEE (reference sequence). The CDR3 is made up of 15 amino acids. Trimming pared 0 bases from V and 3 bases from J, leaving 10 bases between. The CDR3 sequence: CASSLVWGSGNTIYF. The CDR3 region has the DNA TGTGCCAGCAGCTTGGTCTGGGGGAGTGGAAACACCATATATTTT.

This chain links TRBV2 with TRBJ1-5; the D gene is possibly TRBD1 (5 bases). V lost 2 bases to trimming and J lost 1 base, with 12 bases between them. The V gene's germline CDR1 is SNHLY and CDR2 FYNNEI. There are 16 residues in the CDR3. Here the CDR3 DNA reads TGTGCCAGCAGTGAACAGGGTCTGCTCAGCAATCAGCCCCAGCATTTT. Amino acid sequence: CASSEQGLLSNQPQHF.

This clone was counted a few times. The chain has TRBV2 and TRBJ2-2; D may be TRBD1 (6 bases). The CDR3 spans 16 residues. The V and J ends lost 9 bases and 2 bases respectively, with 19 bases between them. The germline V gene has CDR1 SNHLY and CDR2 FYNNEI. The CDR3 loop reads CARTTQLGGNTGELFF. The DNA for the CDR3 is TGTGCCAGGACGACTCAGCTAGGGGGAAACACCGGGGAGCTGTTTTTT.

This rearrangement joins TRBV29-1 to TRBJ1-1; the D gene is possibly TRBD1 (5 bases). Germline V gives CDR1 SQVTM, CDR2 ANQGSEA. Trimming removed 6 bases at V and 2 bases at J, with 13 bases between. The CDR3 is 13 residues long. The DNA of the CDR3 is TGCAGCGTGAGAACAGGAGTCAACACTGAAGCTTTCTTT. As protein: CSVRTGVNTEAFF. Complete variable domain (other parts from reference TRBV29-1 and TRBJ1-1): SAVISQKPSRDICQRGTSLTIQCQVDSQVTMMFWYRQQPGQSLTLIATANQGSEATYESGFVIDKFPISRPNLTFSTLTVSNMSPEDSSIYLCSVRTGVNTEAFFGQGTRLTVV.

In DNA, the CDR3 is TGTGCCACCCGGGTACAGAAGAACACCGGGGAGCTGTTTTTT. Its translation is CATRVQKNTGELFF. The chain is built from TRBV15 and TRBJ2-2; D not certain. Trimming took 8 bases from V and 1 from J, leaving 11 bases between them. Germline-derived CDR1 and CDR2 are LNHNV and YYDKDF (reference sequence). This CDR3 spans 14 amino acids.

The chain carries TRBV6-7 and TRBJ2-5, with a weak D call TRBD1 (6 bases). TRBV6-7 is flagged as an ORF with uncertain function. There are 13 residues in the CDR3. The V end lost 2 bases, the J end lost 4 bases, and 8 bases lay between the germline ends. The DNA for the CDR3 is TGTGCCAGCAGTTACCCCAGGGGAGAGACCCAGTACTTC. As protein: CASSYPRGETQYF.

The CDR3 sequence: CASSLASGVHEQYF. DNA for the CDR3: TGTGCCAGCAGCTTAGCCTCCGGGGTCCACGAGCAGTACTTC. This sequence joins TRBV7-9 and TRBJ2-7, with D perhaps TRBD2 (5 bases). Trimming removed 0 bases at V and 5 bases at J, with 11 bases between. The CDR3 runs 14 residues. CDR1 is SEHNR, CDR2 FQNEAQ, per germline (reference sequence). The whole variable domain, remainder taken from reference TRBV7-9 and TRBJ2-7, is DTGVSQNPRHKITKRGQNVTFRCDPISEHNRLYWYRQTLGQGPEFLTYFQNEAQLEKSRLLSDRFSAERPKGSFSTLEIQRTEQGDSAMYLCASSLASGVHEQYFGPGTRLTVT.

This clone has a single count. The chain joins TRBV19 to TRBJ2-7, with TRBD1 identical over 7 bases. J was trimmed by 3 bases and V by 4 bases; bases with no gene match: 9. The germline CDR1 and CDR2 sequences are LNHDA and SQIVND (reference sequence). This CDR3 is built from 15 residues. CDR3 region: CASSKGTAQIYEQYF. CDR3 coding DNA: TGTGCCAGTAGTAAGGGGACAGCGCAAATCTACGAGCAGTACTTC.

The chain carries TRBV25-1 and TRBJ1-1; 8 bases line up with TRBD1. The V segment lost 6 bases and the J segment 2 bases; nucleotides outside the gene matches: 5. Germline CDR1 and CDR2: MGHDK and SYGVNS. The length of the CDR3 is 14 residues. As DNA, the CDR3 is TGTGCCAGCAGGGGGGACAGGATCAACACTGAAGCTTTCTTT. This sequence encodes CASRGDRINTEAFF. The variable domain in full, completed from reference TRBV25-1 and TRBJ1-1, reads EADIYQTPRYLVIGTGKKITLECSQTMGHDKMYWYQQDPGMELHLIHYSYGVNSTEKGDLSSESTVSRIRTEHFPLTLESARPSHTSQYLCASRGDRINTEAFFGQGTRLTVV.

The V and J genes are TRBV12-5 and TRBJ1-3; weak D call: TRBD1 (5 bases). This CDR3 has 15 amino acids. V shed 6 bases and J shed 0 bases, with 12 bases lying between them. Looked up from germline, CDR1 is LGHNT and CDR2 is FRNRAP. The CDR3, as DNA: TGTGCTAGTGGCCCCAGACAGTTCTCTGGAAACACCATATATTTT. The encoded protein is CASGPRQFSGNTIYF.

The DNA for the CDR3 is TGTGCCAGCAGTGAAGCGGCGGGCAATCAGCCCCAGCATTTT. This translates into CASSEAAGNQPQHF. The chain recombines TRBV6-1 with TRBJ1-5, with unresolved D. The CDR3 is made up of 14 amino acids. Germline CDR1 is MNHNS and CDR2 is SASEGT. V dropped 0 bases and J dropped 2 bases, with 5 bases sitting between them.

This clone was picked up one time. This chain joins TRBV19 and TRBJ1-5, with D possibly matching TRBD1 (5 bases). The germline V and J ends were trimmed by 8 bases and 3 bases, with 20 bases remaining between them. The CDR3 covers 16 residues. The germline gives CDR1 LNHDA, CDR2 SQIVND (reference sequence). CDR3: CASLHNRGGANQPQHF. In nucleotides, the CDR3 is TGTGCCAGTCTCCATAATAGGGGAGGGGCCAATCAGCCCCAGCATTTT.

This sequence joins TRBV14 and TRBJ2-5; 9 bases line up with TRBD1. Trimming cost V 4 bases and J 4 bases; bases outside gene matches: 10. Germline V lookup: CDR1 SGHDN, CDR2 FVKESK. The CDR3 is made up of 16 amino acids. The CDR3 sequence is CASSLGQGSMGETQYF. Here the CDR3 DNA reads TGTGCCAGCAGCCTGGGACAGGGATCCATGGGAGAGACCCAGTACTTC. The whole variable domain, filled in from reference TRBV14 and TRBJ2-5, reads EAGVTQFPSHSVIEKGQTVTLRCDPISGHDNLYWYRRVMGKEIKFLLHFVKESKQDESGMPNNRFLAERTGGTYSTLKVQPAELEDSGVYFCASSLGQGSMGETQYFGPGTRLLVL.

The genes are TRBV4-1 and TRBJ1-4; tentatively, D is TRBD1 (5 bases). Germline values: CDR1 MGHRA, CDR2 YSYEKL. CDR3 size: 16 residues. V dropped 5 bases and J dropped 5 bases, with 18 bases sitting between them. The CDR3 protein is CASSIDRQILNEKLFF. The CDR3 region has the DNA TGCGCCAGCAGCATCGACAGACAGATATTAAATGAAAAACTGTTTTTT.

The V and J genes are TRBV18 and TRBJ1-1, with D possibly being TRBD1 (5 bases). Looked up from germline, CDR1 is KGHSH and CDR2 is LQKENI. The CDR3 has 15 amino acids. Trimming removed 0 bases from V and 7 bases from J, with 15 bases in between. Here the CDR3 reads CASSPPGARTDEAFF. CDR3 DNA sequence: TGTGCCAGCTCACCACCTGGGGCTAGGACGGATGAAGCTTTCTTT.

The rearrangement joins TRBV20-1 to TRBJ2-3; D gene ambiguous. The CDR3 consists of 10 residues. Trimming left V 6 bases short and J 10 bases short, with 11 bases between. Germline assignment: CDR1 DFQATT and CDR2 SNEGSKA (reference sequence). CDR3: CSAGPMSQYF. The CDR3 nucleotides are TGCAGTGCGGGCCCCATGTCGCAGTATTTT.